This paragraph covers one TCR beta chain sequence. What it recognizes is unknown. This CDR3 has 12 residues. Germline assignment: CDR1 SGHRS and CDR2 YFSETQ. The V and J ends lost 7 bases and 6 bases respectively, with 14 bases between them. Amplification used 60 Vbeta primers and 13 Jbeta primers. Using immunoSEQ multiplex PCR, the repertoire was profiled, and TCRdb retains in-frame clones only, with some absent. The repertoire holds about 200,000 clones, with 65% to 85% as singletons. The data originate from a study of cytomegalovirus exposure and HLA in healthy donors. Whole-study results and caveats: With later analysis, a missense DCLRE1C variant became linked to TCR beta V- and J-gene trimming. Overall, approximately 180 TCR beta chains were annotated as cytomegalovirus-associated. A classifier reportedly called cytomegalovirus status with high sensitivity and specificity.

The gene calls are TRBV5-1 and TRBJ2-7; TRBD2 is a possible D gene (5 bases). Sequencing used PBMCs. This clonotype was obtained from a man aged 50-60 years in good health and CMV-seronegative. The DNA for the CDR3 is TGCGCCAGCCGGGAACCAGTTGGCGAGCAGTACTTC. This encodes CASREPVGEQYF.